The next 8 T cell receptor beta chains were all read from a single sample in a study of control samples from healthy donors and cancer patients. Here immunoSEQ multiplex PCR was the method, and the copy in TCRdb shows in-frame clones only, minus some. The data show more than 80,000 clones, just over 90% seen once. The source material was blood. Receptors originate from a man between 18 and 35 years old in good health.

This chain connects TRBV7-9 to TRBJ2-7; D not resolved. Trimming stripped 8 bases from V and 2 bases from J, with 10 bases between. The CDR3 runs 12 residues. The germline CDR1 and CDR2 sequences are SEHNR and FQNEAQ (reference sequence). CDR3 DNA sequence: TGTGCCAGCGGCACTGGAGCCTACGAGCAGTACTTC. It translates to CASGTGAYEQYF.

The genes are TRBV30 and TRBJ2-7; perhaps TRBD2 as D (6 bases). The V gene lost 0 bases and the J gene lost 7 bases, with 16 bases spanning the gap. The CDR3 spans 14 residues. The germline V gene encodes CDR1 GTSNPN and CDR2 SVGIG (reference sequence). The CDR3 DNA reads as TGTGCCTGGAGTGTACTCTCTGGGGGGAGGGAGCAGTACTTC. It specifies CAWSVLSGGREQYF.

In its sample, this clone is medium-sized. The chain uses TRBV30 and TRBJ1-1, with a possible D match to TRBD1 (5 bases). Germline CDR1 and CDR2: GTSNPN and SVGIG (reference sequence). This CDR3 is 13 amino acids long. V lost 5 bases and J 4 bases, leaving 14 bases between the germline ends. CDR3 DNA: TGTGCCTGGCTTGGGACGGCCGGCACTGAAGCTTTCTTT. Protein sequence: CAWLGTAGTEAFF.

V usage is TRBV4-1 and J usage is TRBJ2-7; 9 positions agree with TRBD2. In germline, CDR1 is MGHRA, CDR2 YSYEKL. V trimming: 0 bases; J trimming: 4 bases; junction bases outside the gene matches: 4. There are 15 residues in the CDR3. CDR3 in DNA: TGCGCCAGCAGCCAAGAAGCGGGAGGCCTTTACGAGCAGTACTTC. Translated: CASSQEAGGLYEQYF.

About this clone: In the same sample, other DNA sequences code for this CDR3. This chain uses TRBV27 with TRBJ2-7, with 11 nucleotides matching TRBD1. This CDR3 spans 14 amino acids. The V and J ends lost 5 bases and 3 bases, in that order; junction bases with no gene match: 3. The germline V gene encodes CDR1 MNHEY and CDR2 SMNVEV (reference sequence). CDR3 residues: CASSPGTGGYEQYF. The CDR3 nucleotides are TGTGCCAGCAGTCCGGGGACAGGGGGCTACGAGCAGTACTTC.

CDR3 sequence reads: CASSPTGTTGELFF. CDR3 DNA: TGTGCCAGCAGTCCTACAGGGACCACCGGGGAGCTGTTTTTT. The chain recombines TRBV7-9 with TRBJ2-2; D perhaps matches TRBD1 (6 bases). Between the trimmed V and J ends, which lost 6 bases and 4 bases, there was a span of 12 bases. The CDR3 has 14 residues. In germline, CDR1 is SEHNR, CDR2 FQNEAQ (reference sequence).

This clone was observed a handful of times. This chain uses TRBV7-9 with TRBJ2-4; no definite D call. V was shortened by 9 bases and J by 1 base, with 10 bases between the two germline ends. Germline-derived CDR1 and CDR2 are SEHNR and FQNEAQ (reference sequence). The length of the CDR3 is 13 residues. CDR3 nucleotides: TGTGCCAGTTCATATGGGGCCAAAAACATTCAGTACTTC. It yields the protein CASSYGAKNIQYF.

This chain joins TRBV27 and TRBJ2-7; 7 bases match TRBD2. CDR3 length: 14 residues. With V trimmed by 8 bases and J by 2 bases, 9 bases remained unmatched. Germline V lookup: CDR1 MNHEY, CDR2 SMNVEV (reference sequence). The CDR3 reads CASGRGSAPYEQYF. DNA for the CDR3: TGTGCCAGCGGGCGCGGGAGCGCCCCCTACGAGCAGTACTTC.